This T cell receptor (beta chain) was captured in a study of metastatic and nonmetastatic thyroid tumors. Whole-study context: Blood and tumor or nodule tissue repertoires from malignant and benign thyroid patients were compared.

Each patient came to thyroid surgery without any prior treatment (of any kind). This clone qualifies as medium-sized. This CDR3 spans 14 amino acids. V lost 6 bases and J lost 4; bases outside the gene matches: 9. From germline, CDR1 is MNHEY and CDR2 SVGEGT. In the original processing: CDR3 was compared across clinicopathological groups, and the resulting differences were used to build a distant-metastasis classifier for papillary thyroid cancer. With MiXCR, TCRdb reprocessed the PCR reads. These V and J calls rely on TCRdb rather than the paper's analysis. The sample includes 20,000 to 25,000 clones, about a fifth of them seen just once.

The specimen sequenced was blood. The clonotype comes from a female donor with papillary thyroid cancer or a benign thyroid nodule (not recorded which). Some clones in this sample may be carry-over from other donors' samples. The chain joins TRBV6-2 or TRBV6-3 to TRBJ2-7, with 7 positions matching TRBD1. In DNA form, the CDR3 reads TGTGCCAGCAGCAACGACAGGGTCGGATACGAGCAGTACTTC. It specifies CASSNDRVGYEQYF.